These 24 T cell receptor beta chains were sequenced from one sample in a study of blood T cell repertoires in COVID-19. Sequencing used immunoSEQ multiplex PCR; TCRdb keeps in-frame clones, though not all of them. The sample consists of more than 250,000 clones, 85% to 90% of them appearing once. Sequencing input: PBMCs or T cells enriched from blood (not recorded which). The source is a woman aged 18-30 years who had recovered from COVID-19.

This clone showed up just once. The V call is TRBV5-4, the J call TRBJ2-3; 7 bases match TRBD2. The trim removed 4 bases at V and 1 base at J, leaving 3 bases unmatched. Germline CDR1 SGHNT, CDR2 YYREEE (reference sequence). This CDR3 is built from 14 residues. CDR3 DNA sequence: TGTGCCAGCAGCCGTACTAGCGGCACAGATACGCAGTATTTT. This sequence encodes CASSRTSGTDTQYF.

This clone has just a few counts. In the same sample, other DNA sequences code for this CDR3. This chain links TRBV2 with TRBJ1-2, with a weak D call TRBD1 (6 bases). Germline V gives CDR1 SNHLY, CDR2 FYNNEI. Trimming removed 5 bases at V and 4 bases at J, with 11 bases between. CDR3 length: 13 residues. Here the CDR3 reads CASSLQGSYGYTF. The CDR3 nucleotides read TGTGCCAGCAGTTTACAGGGCAGCTATGGCTACACCTTC.

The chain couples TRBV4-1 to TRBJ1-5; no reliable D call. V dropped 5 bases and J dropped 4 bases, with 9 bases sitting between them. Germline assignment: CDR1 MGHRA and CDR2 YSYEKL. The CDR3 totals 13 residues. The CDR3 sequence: CASSDQVNQPQHF. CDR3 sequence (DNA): TGCGCCAGCAGCGACCAGGTAAATCAGCCCCAGCATTTT.

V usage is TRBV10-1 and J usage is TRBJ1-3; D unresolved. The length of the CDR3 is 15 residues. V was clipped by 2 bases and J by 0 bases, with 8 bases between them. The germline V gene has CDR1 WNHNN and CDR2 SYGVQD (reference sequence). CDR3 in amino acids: CASSEGTASGNTIYF. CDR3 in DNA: TGCGCCAGCAGTGAGGGTACAGCCTCTGGAAACACCATATATTTT.

CDR3 protein: CASSRTENTDTQYF. CDR3 coding DNA: TGTGCCAGCAGCCGGACAGAAAACACAGATACGCAGTATTTT. The chain couples TRBV9 to TRBJ2-3, with D possibly TRBD1 on 6 matching bases. Trimming cost V 4 bases and J 2 bases, with 11 bases left between them. Germline V gene lookup returns CDR1 SGDLS and CDR2 YYNGEE. CDR3 size: 14 residues.

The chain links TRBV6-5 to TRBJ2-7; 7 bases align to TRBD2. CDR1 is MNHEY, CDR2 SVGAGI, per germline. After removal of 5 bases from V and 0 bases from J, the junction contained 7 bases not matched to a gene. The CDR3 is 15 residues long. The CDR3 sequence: CASSLQRGHSYEQYF. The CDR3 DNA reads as TGTGCCAGCAGTCTCCAGCGGGGTCACTCCTACGAGCAGTACTTC.

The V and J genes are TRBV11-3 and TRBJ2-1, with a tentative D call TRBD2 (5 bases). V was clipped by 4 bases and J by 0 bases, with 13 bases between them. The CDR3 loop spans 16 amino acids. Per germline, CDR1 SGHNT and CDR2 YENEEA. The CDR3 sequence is CASSYGATSSYNEQFF. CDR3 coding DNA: TGTGCCAGCAGCTACGGAGCTACTAGCTCCTACAATGAGCAGTTCTTC.

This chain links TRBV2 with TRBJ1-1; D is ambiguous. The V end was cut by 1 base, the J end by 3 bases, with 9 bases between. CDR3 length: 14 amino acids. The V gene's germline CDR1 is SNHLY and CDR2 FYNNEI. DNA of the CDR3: TGTGCCAGCAGTGAAGTGTCCGGTGACACTGAAGCTTTCTTT. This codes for CASSEVSGDTEAFF.

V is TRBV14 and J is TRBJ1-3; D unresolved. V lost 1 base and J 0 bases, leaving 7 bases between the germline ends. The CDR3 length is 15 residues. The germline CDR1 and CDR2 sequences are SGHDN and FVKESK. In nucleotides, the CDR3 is TGTGCCAGCAGCCAAGTCTTGAGCTCTGGAAACACCATATATTTT. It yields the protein CASSQVLSSGNTIYF.

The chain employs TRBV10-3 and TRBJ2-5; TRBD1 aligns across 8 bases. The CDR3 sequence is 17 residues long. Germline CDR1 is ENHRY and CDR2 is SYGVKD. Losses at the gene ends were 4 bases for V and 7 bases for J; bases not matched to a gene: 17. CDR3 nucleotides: TGTGCCATCAGTGGGTCTCTTGGGACAGGCGGTGGAGGGACCCAGTACTTC. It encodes CAISGSLGTGGGGTQYF.

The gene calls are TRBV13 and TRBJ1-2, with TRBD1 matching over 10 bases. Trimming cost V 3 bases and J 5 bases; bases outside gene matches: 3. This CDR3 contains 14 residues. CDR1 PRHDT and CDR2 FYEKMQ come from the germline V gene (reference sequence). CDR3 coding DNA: TGTGCCAGCAGCTTGGACAGGGGGGTTTATGGCTACACCTTC. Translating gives CASSLDRGVYGYTF. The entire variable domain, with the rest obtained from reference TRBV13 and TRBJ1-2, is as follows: AAGVIQSPRHLIKEKRETATLKCYPIPRHDTVYWYQQGPGQDPQFLISFYEKMQSDKGSIPDRFSAQQFSDYHSELNMSSLELGDSALYFCASSLDRGVYGYTFGSGTRLTVV.

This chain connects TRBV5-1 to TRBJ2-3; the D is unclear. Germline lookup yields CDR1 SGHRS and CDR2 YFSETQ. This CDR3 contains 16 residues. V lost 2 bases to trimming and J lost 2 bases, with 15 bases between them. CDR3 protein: CASSFFTTSFTDTQYF. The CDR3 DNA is TGCGCCAGCAGCTTTTTCACAACGTCTTTCACAGATACGCAGTATTTT.

The DNA of the CDR3 is TGTGCCAGTAGTTGGACAGGGGGCTCGGGGACTGAAGCTTTCTTT. Translated, it gives CASSWTGGSGTEAFF. The V and J genes are TRBV19 and TRBJ1-1; 11 nucleotides align to TRBD1. CDR3 size: 15 residues. The germline V gene encodes CDR1 LNHDA and CDR2 SQIVND (reference sequence). Trimming took 5 bases from V and 5 from J; bases not matched to a gene: 7. The whole variable domain, filled in from reference TRBV19 and TRBJ1-1, reads DGGITQSPKYLFRKEGQNVTLSCEQNLNHDAMYWYRQDPGQGLRLIYYSQIVNDFQKGDIAEGYSVSREKKESFPLTVTSAQKNPTAFYLCASSWTGGSGTEAFFGQGTRLTVV.

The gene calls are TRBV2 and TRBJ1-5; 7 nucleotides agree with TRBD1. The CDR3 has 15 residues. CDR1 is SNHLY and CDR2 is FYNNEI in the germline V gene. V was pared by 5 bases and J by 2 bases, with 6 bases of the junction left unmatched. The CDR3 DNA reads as TGTGCCAGCAGTAGACAGGGTAGGGGCAATCAGCCCCAGCATTTT. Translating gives CASSRQGRGNQPQHF.

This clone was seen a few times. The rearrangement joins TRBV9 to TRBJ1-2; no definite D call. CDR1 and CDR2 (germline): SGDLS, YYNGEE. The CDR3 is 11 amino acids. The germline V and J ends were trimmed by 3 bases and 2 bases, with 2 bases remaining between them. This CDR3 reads CASSANYGYTF. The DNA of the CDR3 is TGTGCCAGCAGCGCGAACTATGGCTACACCTTC.

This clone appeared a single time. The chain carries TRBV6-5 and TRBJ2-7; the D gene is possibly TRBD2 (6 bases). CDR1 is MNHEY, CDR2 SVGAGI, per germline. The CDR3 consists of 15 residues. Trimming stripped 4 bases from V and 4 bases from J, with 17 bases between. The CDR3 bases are TGTGCCAGCAGTTTATCGGGAGTTGGGTCGTACGAGCAGTACTTC. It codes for CASSLSGVGSYEQYF.

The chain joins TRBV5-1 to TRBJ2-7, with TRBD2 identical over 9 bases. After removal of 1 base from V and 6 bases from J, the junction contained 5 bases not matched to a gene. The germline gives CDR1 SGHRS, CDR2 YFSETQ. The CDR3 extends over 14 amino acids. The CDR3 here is CASSLLAGVFEQYF. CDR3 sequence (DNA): TGCGCCAGCAGCTTGTTAGCGGGAGTCTTCGAGCAGTACTTC.

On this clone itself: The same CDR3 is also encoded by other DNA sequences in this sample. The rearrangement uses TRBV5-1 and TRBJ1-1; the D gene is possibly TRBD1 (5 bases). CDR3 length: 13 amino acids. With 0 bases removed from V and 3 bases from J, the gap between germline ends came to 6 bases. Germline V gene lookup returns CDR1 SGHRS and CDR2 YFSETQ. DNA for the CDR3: TGCGCCAGCAGCTTGGACAGGTACACTGAAGCTTTCTTT. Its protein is CASSLDRYTEAFF.

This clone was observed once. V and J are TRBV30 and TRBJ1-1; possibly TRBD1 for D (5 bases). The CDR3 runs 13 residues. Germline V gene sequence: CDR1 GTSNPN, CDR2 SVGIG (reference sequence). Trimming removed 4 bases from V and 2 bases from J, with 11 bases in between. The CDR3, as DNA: TGTGCCTGGACCTTACAGGTAAACACTGAAGCTTTCTTT. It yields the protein CAWTLQVNTEAFF.

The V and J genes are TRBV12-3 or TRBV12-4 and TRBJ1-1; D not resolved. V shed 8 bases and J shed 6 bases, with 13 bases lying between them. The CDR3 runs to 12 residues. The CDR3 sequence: CASGGGLAEAFF. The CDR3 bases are TGTGCCAGCGGTGGTGGGCTCGCTGAAGCTTTCTTT.

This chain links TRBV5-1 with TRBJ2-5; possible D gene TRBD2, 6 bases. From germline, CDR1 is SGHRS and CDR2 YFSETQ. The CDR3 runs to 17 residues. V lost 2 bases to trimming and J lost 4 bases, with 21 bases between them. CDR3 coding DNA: TGCGCCAGCAGCTTTAGCGGCAGTACGAGGTCTGGAGAGACCCAGTACTTC. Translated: CASSFSGSTRSGETQYF.

The CDR3 DNA reads TGTGCCTGGAGTCCGACAGGGTTGGACGGGGAGCTGTTTTTT. This translates into CAWSPTGLDGELFF. The chain links TRBV30 to TRBJ2-2, with 7 bases that match TRBD1. Germline V gene data show CDR1 as GTSNPN and CDR2 as SVGIG (reference sequence). The CDR3 has 14 amino acids. V lost 2 bases to trimming and J lost 7 bases; unmatched junction nucleotides: 7.

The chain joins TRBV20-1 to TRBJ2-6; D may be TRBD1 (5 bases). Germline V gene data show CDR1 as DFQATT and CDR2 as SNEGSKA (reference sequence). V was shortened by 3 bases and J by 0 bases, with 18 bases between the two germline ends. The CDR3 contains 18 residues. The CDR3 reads CSASPETIDSSGANVLTF. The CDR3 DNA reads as TGCAGTGCTAGTCCGGAGACGATTGACAGCTCTGGGGCCAACGTCCTGACTTTC.

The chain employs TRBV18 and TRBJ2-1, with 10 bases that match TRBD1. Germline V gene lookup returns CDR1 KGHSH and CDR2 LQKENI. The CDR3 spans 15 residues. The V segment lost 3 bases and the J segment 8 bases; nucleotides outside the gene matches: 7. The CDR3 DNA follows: TGTGCCAGCTCACCGGGGACAGGGGCCCTCCATGAGCAGTTCTTC. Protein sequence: CASSPGTGALHEQFF.